This T cell receptor (beta chain) was sequenced during a study of T cell responses to AZD1222 COVID-19 vaccine. With respect to this clone: Its antigen is currently unknown. The same CDR3 arises from other DNA sequences in this sample as well.

In germline, CDR1 is KGHSH, CDR2 LQKENI. There are 16 residues in the CDR3. V dropped 3 bases and J dropped 4; count of bases not matched to a gene: 8. Study-wide results and caveats: There were vaccine-associated CD4 TCRs across spike, dominant at 160-218 and 743-854. Only a handful of AZD1222 recipients tested seropositive at baseline.

Some clones are missing from TCRdb's copy, which holds only in-frame ones; the method was immunoSEQ multiplex PCR. The sample yields over 130,000 clones, more than 85% seen once. The source material was peripheral blood, sampled 28 days after the second AZD1222 dose. The sequence was obtained from an adult who received the AZD1222 COVID-19 vaccine. J is TRBJ2-3 and V is TRBV18, with 9 bases fitting TRBD1. The CDR3 protein is CASSPQTGGSADTQYF. CDR3 nucleotide sequence: TGTGCCAGCTCACCGCAGACAGGGGGTAGCGCAGATACGCAGTATTTT.